This T cell receptor (beta chain) was identified in a study of T cell changes during pregnancy in multiple sclerosis. Data came from immunoSEQ multiplex PCR; TCRdb stores just in-frame clones and leaves some out. This table holds around 40,000 clones, 80% to 90% found once. CDR1 is SGHRS, CDR2 YFSETQ, per germline. V lost 4 bases to trimming and J lost 5 bases; unmatched junction nucleotides: 11. This CDR3 has 16 amino acids. This chain connects TRBV5-1 to TRBJ2-2; 7 positions agree with TRBD2. Here the sequenced sample was CD4+ T cells from peripheral blood mononuclear cells, taken before pregnancy. This TCR was sampled from a female donor with multiple sclerosis, enrolled in a pregnancy study. The CDR3 coding sequence is TGCGCCAGCAGCCATCCCTATGGGGGGGGAACCGGGGAGCTGTTTTTT. Its protein product is CASSHPYGGGTGELFF.